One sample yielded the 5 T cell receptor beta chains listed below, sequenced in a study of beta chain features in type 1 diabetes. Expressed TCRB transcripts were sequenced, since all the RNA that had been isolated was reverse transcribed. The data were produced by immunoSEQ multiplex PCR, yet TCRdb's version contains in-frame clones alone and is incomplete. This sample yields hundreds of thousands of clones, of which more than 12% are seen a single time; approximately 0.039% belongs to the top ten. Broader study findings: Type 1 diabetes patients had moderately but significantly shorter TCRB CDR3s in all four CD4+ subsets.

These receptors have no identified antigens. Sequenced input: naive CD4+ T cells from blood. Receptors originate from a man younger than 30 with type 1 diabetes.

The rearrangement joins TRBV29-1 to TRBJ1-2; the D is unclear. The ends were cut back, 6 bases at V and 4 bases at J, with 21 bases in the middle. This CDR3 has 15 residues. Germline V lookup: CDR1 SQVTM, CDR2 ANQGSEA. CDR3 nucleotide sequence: TGCAGCGTCCGGGTGGCAGGTCGGTCTCTCTATGGCTACACCTTC. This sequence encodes CSVRVAGRSLYGYTF.

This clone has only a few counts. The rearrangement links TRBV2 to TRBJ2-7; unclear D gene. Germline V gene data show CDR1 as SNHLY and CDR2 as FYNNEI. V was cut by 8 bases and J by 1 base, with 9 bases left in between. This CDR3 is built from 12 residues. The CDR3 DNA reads TGTGCCAGCGAAAACCTTTCCTACGAGCAGTACTTC. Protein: CASENLSYEQYF.

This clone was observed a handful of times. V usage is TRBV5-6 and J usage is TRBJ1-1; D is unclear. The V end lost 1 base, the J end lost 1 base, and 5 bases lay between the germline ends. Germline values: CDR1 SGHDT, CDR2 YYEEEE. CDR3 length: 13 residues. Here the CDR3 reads CASSLRQNTEAFF. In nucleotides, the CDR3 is TGTGCCAGCAGCTTGCGGCAGAACACTGAAGCTTTCTTT.

CDR3 sequence (DNA): TGTGCCAGCAGTAGACAGGGGGGCTACGAGCAGTACTTC. It translates to CASSRQGGYEQYF. The rearrangement links TRBV2 to TRBJ2-7, with TRBD1 identical over 9 bases. The CDR3 runs to 13 residues. Germline trimming cut 5 bases from V and 3 bases from J; bases unmatched to any gene: 2. Per the germline V gene, CDR1 is SNHLY and CDR2 is FYNNEI.

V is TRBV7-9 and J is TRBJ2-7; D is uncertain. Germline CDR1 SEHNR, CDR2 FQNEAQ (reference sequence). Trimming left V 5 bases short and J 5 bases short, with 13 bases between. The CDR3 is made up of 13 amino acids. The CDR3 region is CASSPGLTHEQYF. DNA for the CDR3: TGTGCCAGCAGCCCCGGGCTCACCCACGAGCAGTACTTC.